This T cell receptor beta chain was sequenced during a study of identical twins. Study outcomes and limitations: Memory repertoires lacked the insertion deficit that abundant cord blood beta clonotypes showed.

V gave up 5 bases and J gave up 3 bases; unmatched junction bases: 8. Germline assignment: CDR1 MNHNS and CDR2 SASEGT. The CDR3 extends over 15 amino acids. Notes on this clonotype: The target antigen is unknown.

Using its own MiXCR run on the 5' RACE reads, TCRdb lists one record per CDR3 protein. The data show under 250,000 distinct CDR3 sequences, roughly 12% seen once. Every sampled donor was Caucasian and healthy. This sample also appeared in a second study, on yellow fever vaccine responses in identical twins.

This chain uses TRBV6-1 with TRBJ1-2; TRBD1 agrees at 8 bases. Material: memory (CD45RO+) T cells sorted from blood. The TCR comes from a woman younger than 30 in good health. The CDR3 loop is CASSPRQGSDYGYTF. CDR3 DNA: TGTGCCAGCAGTCCGCGACAGGGGTCGGACTATGGCTACACCTTC.